This TCR beta chain appears in the sequencing data of a study of control samples from healthy donors and cancer patients. TCRdb's table, derived via immunoSEQ multiplex PCR, lists solely in-frame clones and lacks some. The table includes 79,000 or so clones, around nine tenths detected once. Trimming shortened V by 0 bases and J by 4 bases, and 4 bases separated the two germline ends. Germline CDR1 reads SGHRS; CDR2 reads YFSETQ. This CDR3 comprises 12 residues. This clone has just one count. Source material: PBMCs. This clonotype originated in a woman between 50 and 59 years old with colorectal cancer. V is TRBV5-1 and J is TRBJ2-5, with D uncertain. Here the CDR3 reads CASSLESETQYF. CDR3 in DNA: TGCGCCAGCAGCTTGGAATCAGAGACCCAGTACTTC. Variable domain in full (rest from reference TRBV5-1 and TRBJ2-5): KAGVTQTPRYLIKTRGQQVTLSCSPISGHRSVSWYQQTPGQGLQFLFEYFSETQRNKGNFPGRFSGRQFSNSRSEMNVSTLELGDSALYLCASSLESETQYFGPGTRLLVL.